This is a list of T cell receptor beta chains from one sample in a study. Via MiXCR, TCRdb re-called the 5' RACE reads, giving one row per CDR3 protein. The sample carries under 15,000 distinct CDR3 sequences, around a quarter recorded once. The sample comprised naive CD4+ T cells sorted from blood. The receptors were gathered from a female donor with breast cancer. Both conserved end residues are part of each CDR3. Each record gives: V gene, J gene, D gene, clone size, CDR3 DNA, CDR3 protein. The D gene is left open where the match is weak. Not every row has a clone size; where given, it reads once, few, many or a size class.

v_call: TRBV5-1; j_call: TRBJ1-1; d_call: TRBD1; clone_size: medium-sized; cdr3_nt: TGCGCCAGCAGCCCGGGACAGGGGATGAACACTGAAGCTTTCTTT; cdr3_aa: CASSPGQGMNTEAFF
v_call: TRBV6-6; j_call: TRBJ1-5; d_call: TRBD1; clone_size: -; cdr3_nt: TGTGCCAGCCGCCCCGACAGGGATCAGTCCCAGCATTTT; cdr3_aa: CASRPDRDQSQHF
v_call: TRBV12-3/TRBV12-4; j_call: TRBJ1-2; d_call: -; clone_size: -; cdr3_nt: TGTACCAGCAGTTTACGATATGGCTACACCTTC; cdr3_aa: CTSSLRYGYTF
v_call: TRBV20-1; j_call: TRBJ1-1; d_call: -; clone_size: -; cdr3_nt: TGCAGTGTTAGAGGGGGAGAGGCTGAAGATTTCTTT; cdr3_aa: CSVRGGEAEDFF
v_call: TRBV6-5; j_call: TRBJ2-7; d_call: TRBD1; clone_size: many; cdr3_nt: TGTGCCAGCAGTTCAGGACAGGGGGCCTACGAGCAGTACTTC; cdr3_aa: CASSSGQGAYEQYF
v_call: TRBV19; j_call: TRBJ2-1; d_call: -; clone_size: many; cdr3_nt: TGTGCCAGTAGGCGTAGGGGCCCAATTTTAAACAATGAGCAGTTCTTC; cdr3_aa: CASRRRGPILNNEQFF
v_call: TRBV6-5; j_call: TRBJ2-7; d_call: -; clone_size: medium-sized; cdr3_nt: TGTGCCAGCAGTTACTCGACGGCAGTAGGTACCTACGAGCAGTACTTC; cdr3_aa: CASSYSTAVGTYEQYF
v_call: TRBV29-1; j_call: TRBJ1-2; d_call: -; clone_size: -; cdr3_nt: TGCAGCGTTGAGACCCGGGACGCCCGCTATGGCTACACCTTC; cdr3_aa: CSVETRDARYGYTF
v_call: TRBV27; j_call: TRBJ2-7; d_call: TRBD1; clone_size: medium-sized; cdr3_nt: TGTGCCAGCAGTTTCGGGACAGCAAACTACGAGCAGTACTTC; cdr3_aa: CASSFGTANYEQYF
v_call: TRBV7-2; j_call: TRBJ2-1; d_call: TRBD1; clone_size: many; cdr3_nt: TGTGCCAGCAGCCTGGGACAGAGGTACTACAATGAGCAGTTCTTC; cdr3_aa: CASSLGQRYYNEQFF
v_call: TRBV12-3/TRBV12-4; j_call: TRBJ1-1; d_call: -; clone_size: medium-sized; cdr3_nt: TGTGCCAGCAGTTTAGGTGGCAGGGGAGGCACTGAAGCTTTCTTT; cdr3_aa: CASSLGGRGGTEAFF
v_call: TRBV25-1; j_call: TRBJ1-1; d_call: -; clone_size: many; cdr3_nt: TGTGCCAGCAACAAAATAGGATCATTGAACACTGAAGCTTTCTTT; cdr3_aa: CASNKIGSLNTEAFF
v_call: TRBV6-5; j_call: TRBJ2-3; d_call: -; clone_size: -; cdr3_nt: TGTGCCAGCAGTGAGAGAAGGCCGCTCACAGATACGCAGTATTTT; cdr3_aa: CASSERRPLTDTQYF
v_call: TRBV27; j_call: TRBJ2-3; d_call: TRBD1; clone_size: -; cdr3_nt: TGTGCCAGCAGTATTAGGGGACAGAGCACAGATACGCAGTATTTT; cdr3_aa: CASSIRGQSTDTQYF
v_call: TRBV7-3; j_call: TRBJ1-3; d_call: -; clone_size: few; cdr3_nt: TGTGCCAGCAGCTCCTATAGGGGAAACACCATATATTTT; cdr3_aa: CASSSYRGNTIYF
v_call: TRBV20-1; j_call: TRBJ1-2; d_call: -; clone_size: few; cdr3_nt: TGCAGTGCTCCCCGGACTACCTATGGCTACACCTTC; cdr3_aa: CSAPRTTYGYTF
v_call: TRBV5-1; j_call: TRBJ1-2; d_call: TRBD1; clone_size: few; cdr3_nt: TGCGCCAGCAGCCAAAATCCCCCGGGACAGGGGGGGGACTACACCTTC; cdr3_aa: CASSQNPPGQGGDYTF
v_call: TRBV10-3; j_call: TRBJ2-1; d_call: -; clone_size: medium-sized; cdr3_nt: TGTGCCATCAGTGGAGGGGTGAGGGCATACAATGAGCAGTTCTTC; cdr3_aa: CAISGGVRAYNEQFF
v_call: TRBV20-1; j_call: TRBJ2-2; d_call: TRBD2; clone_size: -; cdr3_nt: TGCAGTGCTAGGCGCCCGGGGGGCGGGGAGCTGTTTTTT; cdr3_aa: CSARRPGGGELFF
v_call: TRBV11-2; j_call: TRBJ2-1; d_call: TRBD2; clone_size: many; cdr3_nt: TGTGCCAGCAGCTTAGTAGCGGGAGTAGGCAATGAGCAGTTCTTC; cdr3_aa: CASSLVAGVGNEQFF
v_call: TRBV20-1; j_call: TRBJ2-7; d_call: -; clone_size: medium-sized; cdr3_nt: TGCAGTGCTAGAACAGGGTACGAGCAGTACTTC; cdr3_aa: CSARTGYEQYF
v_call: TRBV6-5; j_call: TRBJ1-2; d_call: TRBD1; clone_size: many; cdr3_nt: TGTGCCAGCAGTAAGGACAGGGGACCGGGAACCTTC; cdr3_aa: CASSKDRGPGTF
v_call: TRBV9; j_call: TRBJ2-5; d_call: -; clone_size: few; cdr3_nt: TGTGCCAGCAGCGTAGACGGCGAGACCCGGTATTTC; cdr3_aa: CASSVDGETRYF
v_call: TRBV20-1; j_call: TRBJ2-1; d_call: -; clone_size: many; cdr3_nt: TGCAGTGCTAGAGTCTCGCAGTTCTTC; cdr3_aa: CSARVSQFF
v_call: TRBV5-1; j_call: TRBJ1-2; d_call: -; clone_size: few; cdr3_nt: TGCGCCAGCAGCTCGGGGACTCGGGCTAATGGCTACACCTTC; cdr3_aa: CASSSGTRANGYTF
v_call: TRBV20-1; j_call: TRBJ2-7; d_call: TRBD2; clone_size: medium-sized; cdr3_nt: TGCAGTGCTAGAGTGCCTAGCGGGCCCTACGAGCAGTACTTC; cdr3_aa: CSARVPSGPYEQYF
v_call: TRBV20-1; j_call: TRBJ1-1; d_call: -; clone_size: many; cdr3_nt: TGCAGTGCTAGAGAGGGTGCGGCTGCGGAAGCTTTCTTT; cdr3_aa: CSAREGAAAEAFF
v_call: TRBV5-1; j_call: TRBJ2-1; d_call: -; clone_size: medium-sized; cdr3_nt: TGCGCCAGCAGCCTAACCCCTCCCAATGAGCAGTTCTTC; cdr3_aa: CASSLTPPNEQFF
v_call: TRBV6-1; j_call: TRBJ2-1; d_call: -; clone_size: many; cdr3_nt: TGTGCCAGCAGACGGGGGACCCTGCCTGAGCAGTTCTTC; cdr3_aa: CASRRGTLPEQFF
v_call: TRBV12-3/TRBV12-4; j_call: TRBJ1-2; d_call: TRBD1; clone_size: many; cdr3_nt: TGTGCCAGCAGCTTTGGACAGGACCCTGGGGGCTACACCTTC; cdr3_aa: CASSFGQDPGGYTF
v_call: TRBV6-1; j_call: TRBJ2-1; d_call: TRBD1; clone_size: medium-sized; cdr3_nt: TGTGCCAGCAGTGAAGGGCAGGGGGCCAATGAGCAGTTCTTC; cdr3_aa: CASSEGQGANEQFF
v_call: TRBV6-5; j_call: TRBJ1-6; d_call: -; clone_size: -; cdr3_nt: TGTGCCAGCAGTTGCCGGCAGGGCCATTCACCCCTCCACTTC; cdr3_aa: CASSCRQGHSPLHF
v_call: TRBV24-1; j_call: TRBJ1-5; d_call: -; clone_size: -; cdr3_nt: TGTGCCACCAGTCTCGGACCGTGCGATCCGCACCAGCATTTT; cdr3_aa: CATSLGPCDPHQHF
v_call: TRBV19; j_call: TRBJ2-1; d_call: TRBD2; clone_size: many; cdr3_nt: TGTGCCAGTAGTATGGCTAGCGGGTTGTACTACAATGAGCAGTTCTTC; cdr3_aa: CASSMASGLYYNEQFF
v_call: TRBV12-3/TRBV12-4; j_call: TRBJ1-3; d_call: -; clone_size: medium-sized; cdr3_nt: TGTGCCAGCAGTTTAGGGTACGGAAGCTCTGGAAACACCATATATTTT; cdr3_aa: CASSLGYGSSGNTIYF
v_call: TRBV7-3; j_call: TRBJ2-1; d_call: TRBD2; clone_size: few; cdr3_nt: TGTGCCAGCAGCTCGAGCGGGGCTTCCTACAATGAGCAGTTCTTC; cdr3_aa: CASSSSGASYNEQFF
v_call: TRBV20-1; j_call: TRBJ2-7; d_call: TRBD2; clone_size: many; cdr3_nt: TGCAGTGCTACTCCCGGGACTAGCGTCTACGAGCAGTACTTC; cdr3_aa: CSATPGTSVYEQYF
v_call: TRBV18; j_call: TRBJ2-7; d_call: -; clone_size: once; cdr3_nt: TGTGCCAGCTCACCCCTCGAACGCTACGAGCAGTACTTC; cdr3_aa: CASSPLERYEQYF
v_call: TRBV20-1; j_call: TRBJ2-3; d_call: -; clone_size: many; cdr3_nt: TGCAGTGCTATGGGCGGGAGATCGGGGGCGAGAGATACGCAGTATTTT; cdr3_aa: CSAMGGRSGARDTQYF
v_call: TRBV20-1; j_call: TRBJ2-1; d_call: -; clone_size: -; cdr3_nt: TGCAGTGCTTCTAGCTACAATGAGCAGTTCTTC; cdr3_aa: CSASSYNEQFF
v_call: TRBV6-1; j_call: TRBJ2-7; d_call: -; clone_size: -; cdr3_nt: TGTGCCAGCAGGTGGACCGCTACGTACGAGCAGTACTTC; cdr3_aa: CASRWTATYEQYF
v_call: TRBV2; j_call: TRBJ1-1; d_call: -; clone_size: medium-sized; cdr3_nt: TGTGCCTTCACACAGAGTTTTAACACTGAAGCTTTCTTT; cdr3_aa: CAFTQSFNTEAFF
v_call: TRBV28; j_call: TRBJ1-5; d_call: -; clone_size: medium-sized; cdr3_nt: TGTGCCAGCAGACAGCACGTTAGCAATCAGCCCCAGCATTTT; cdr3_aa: CASRQHVSNQPQHF
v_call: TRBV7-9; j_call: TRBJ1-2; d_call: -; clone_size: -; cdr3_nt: TGTGCCAGCAGCTTAATGGTGACGGGGGGCTACACCTTC; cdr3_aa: CASSLMVTGGYTF
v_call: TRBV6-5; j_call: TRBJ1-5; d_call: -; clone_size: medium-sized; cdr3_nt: TGTGCCAGCAGTTTGGGGGGTGGCAATCAGCCCCAGCATTTT; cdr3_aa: CASSLGGGNQPQHF
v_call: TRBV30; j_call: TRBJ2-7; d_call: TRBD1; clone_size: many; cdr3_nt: TGTGCCTGGAGTACCTGGGGGACAGGGGGCCGAAACCTGTACTTC; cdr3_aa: CAWSTWGTGGRNLYF
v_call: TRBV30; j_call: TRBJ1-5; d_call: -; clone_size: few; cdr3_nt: TGTGCCTGGAGTGTACCTAACAATCAGCCCCAGCATTTT; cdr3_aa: CAWSVPNNQPQHF
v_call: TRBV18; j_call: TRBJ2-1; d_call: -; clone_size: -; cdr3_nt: TGTGCCAGCTCACCACAGGGCCTCTCCTACAATGAGCAGTTCTTC; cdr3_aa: CASSPQGLSYNEQFF
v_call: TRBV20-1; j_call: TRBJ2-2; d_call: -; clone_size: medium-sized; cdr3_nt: TGCAGTGCTACTAAGGGGGGTGGGGCTAACACCGGGGAGCTGTTTTTT; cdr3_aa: CSATKGGGANTGELFF
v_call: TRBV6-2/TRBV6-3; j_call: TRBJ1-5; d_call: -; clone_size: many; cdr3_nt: TGTGCCAGCAGTTATGTGACCAAACTCAATCAGCCCCAGCATTTT; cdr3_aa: CASSYVTKLNQPQHF
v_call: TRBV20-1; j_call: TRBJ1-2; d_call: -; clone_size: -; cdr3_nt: TGCAGTGCTAGAGATCAGGACACTCTCAACTATAGCTACACCTTC; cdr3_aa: CSARDQDTLNYSYTF
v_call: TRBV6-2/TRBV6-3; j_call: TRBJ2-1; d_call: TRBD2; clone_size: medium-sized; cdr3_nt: TGTGCCAGCCGAAGACTAGCGGGAAGAGGCAATGAGCAGTTCTTC; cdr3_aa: CASRRLAGRGNEQFF
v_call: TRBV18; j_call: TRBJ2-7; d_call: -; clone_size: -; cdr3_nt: TGTGTCAGCACACCAAACTGGGGCAACGAGCAGTACTTC; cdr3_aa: CVSTPNWGNEQYF
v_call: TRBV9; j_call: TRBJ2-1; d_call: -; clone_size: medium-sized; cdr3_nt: TGTGCCAGCAGCGAGGGCTTCGCGAATGAGCAGTTCTTC; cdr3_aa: CASSEGFANEQFF
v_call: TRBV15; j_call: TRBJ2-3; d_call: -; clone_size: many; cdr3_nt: TGTGCCACCGGACCTAGCACAGATACGCAGTATTTT; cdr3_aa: CATGPSTDTQYF
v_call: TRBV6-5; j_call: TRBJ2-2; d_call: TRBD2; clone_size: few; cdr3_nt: TGTGCCAGCAGAATAGGACTAGCTACCGGGCAGCTGTTTTTT; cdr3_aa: CASRIGLATGQLFF
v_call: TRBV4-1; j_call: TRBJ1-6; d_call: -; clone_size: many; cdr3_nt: TGCGCCAGCAGCCAAGTTGAGTTTTTTAATTCACCCCTCCACTTT; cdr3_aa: CASSQVEFFNSPLHF
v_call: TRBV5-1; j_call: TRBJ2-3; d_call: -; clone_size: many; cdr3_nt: TGCGCCAGCAGGGCGTACACAGACACAGATACGCAGTATTTT; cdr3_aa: CASRAYTDTDTQYF
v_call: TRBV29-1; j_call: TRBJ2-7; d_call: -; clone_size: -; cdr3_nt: TGCAGCGTTTTCGGACCACAGACCTCCTACGAGCAGTACTTC; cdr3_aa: CSVFGPQTSYEQYF
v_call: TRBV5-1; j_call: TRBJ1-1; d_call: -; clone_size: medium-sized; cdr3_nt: TGCGCCAGCACCCCGACAGGAGGGATGAACACTGAAGCTTTCTTT; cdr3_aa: CASTPTGGMNTEAFF